Shown below are 20 T cell receptor beta chains from a single sample sequenced in a study of blood T cell repertoires in COVID-19. The method was immunoSEQ multiplex PCR; TCRdb's version includes in-frame clones alone and lacks a portion of them. The repertoire holds about 230,000 clones, with approximately 90% as singletons. The sample comprised PBMCs or T cells enriched from blood (not recorded which). The receptors here all came from a woman in her thirties or forties with acute COVID-19.

The rearrangement joins TRBV5-5 to TRBJ1-5, with 8 bases lining up with TRBD1. The V gene's germline CDR1 is SGHKS and CDR2 YYEKEE (reference sequence). The V segment lost 5 bases and the J segment 6 bases; nucleotides outside the gene matches: 10. CDR3 length: 15 residues. CDR3 in amino acids: CASRRGQDSGQPQHF. The DNA for the CDR3 is TGTGCCAGCAGGCGGGGACAGGACTCGGGTCAGCCCCAGCATTTT. Full variable domain (rest looked up from reference TRBV5-5 and TRBJ1-5): DAGVTQSPTHLIKTRGQQVTLRCSPISGHKSVSWYQQVLGQGPQFIFQYYEKEERGRGNFPDRFSARQFPNYSSELNVNALLLGDSALYLCASRRGQDSGQPQHFGDGTRLSIL.

J is TRBJ1-1 and V is TRBV28, with 7 bases lining up with TRBD1. Germline CDR1 MDHEN, CDR2 SYDVKM. V gave up 5 bases and J gave up 1 base; unmatched junction bases: 7. CDR3 length equals 15 residues. CDR3 loop: CASSQGHRGNTEAFF. The CDR3 coding sequence is TGTGCCAGCAGTCAAGGGCACAGGGGGAACACTGAAGCTTTCTTT.

This clone was seen a few times. The V gene is TRBV6-5, the J gene TRBJ1-6; maybe TRBD1 (6 bases). The CDR3 is 15 amino acids. CDR1 and CDR2 from the germline V gene are MNHEY and SVGAGI. V lost 2 bases, J lost 5 bases, and 10 bases lay in between. CDR3 residues: CASSYPDRNNSPLHF. The CDR3 DNA reads TGTGCCAGCAGTTACCCAGACAGGAATAATTCACCCCTCCACTTT.

There are a few counts of this clone. This sequence joins TRBV11-2 and TRBJ1-3, with 8 bases identical to TRBD1. V dropped 1 base and J dropped 7; count of bases not matched to a gene: 9. The CDR3 loop spans 16 amino acids. Germline-derived CDR1 and CDR2 are SGHAT and FQNNGV. The CDR3 DNA is TGTGCCAGCAGCTTAGCGGGCAGGGGGCGCTTGAACACCATATATTTT. This encodes CASSLAGRGRLNTIYF.

This clone showed up just once. This rearrangement joins TRBV7-9 to TRBJ1-1; 9 bases fit TRBD1. The CDR3 runs to 12 residues. Trimming at V came to 4 bases and at J to 11 bases, leaving 5 bases not matched to a gene. CDR1 and CDR2 (germline): SEHNR, FQNEAQ (reference sequence). The CDR3 bases are TGTGCCAGCAGCTCACAGGGGGCAGAGGCTTTCTTT. As protein: CASSSQGAEAFF.

The chain has TRBV7-9 and TRBJ2-1, with 8 nucleotides matching TRBD1. V shed 2 bases, J shed 1 base, and the junction held 1 base outside the gene matches. Germline CDR1 SEHNR, CDR2 FQNEAQ (reference sequence). There are 15 residues in the CDR3. The CDR3 nucleotides are TGTGCCAGCAGCTTAACAGGGGGTTCCTACAATGAGCAGTTCTTC. Its protein is CASSLTGGSYNEQFF.

The rearrangement uses TRBV3-1 (or the pseudogene TRBV3-2) and TRBJ2-7, with a possible D match to TRBD2 (5 bases). This CDR3 comprises 13 residues. CDR1 LGHDT and CDR2 YNNKEL come from the germline V gene (reference sequence). The V end was cut by 2 bases, the J end by 6 bases, with 11 bases between. The CDR3 bases are TGTGCCAGCAGCCAAACCCCTGGAGGCGAGCAGTACGTC. Amino acids: CASSQTPGGEQYV.

This clone was seen a single time. This sequence joins TRBV9 and TRBJ1-2; a possible D gene is TRBD1 (6 bases). The CDR3 sequence is 15 residues long. Per the germline V gene, CDR1 is SGDLS and CDR2 is YYNGEE. V was cut by 4 bases and J by 4 bases, with 17 bases left in between. The chain's CDR3 is CASSPPGGEGYGYTF. The CDR3 DNA is TGTGCCAGCAGCCCCCCGGGGGGCGAGGGCTATGGCTACACCTTC. The full variable domain, rest sourced from reference TRBV9 and TRBJ1-2, is DSGVTQTPKHLITATGQRVTLRCSPRSGDLSVYWYQQSLDQGLQFLIQYYNGEERAKGNILERFSAQQFPDLHSELNLSSLELGDSALYFCASSPPGGEGYGYTFGSGTRLTVV.

The chain uses TRBV7-9 and TRBJ1-2, with 9 bases lining up with TRBD1. Losses at the gene ends were 5 bases for V and 3 bases for J; bases not matched to a gene: 4. Germline V gene sequence: CDR1 SEHNR, CDR2 FQNEAQ (reference sequence). The CDR3 is 14 amino acids. CDR3 nucleotide sequence: TGTGCCAGCAGCCGTACAGGGGGCGACTATGGCTACACCTTC. Translated, it gives CASSRTGGDYGYTF. Filled out from reference TRBV7-9 and TRBJ1-2, the complete variable domain reads DTGVSQNPRHKITKRGQNVTFRCDPISEHNRLYWYRQTLGQGPEFLTYFQNEAQLEKSRLLSDRFSAERPKGSFSTLEIQRTEQGDSAMYLCASSRTGGDYGYTFGSGTRLTVV.

The chain combines TRBV19 with TRBJ2-1; D is possibly TRBD2 (6 bases). V was trimmed by 1 base and J by 4 bases, leaving 11 bases between them. This CDR3 has 15 amino acids. Germline V gives CDR1 LNHDA, CDR2 SQIVND (reference sequence). Here the CDR3 DNA reads TGTGCCAGTAGTATAGGTCAGACTAGATACAATGAGCAGTTCTTC. This translates into CASSIGQTRYNEQFF.

The CDR3, as DNA: TGTGCCAGCAGCGTAGTCCCGGGGGGGCCCCAAGAGACCCAGTACTTC. It is translated as CASSVVPGGPQETQYF. The chain combines TRBV9 with TRBJ2-5; 8 bases match TRBD2. V gave up 0 bases and J gave up 1 base; unmatched junction bases: 5. The CDR3 loop spans 16 amino acids. CDR1 and CDR2 (germline): SGDLS, YYNGEE. The full variable domain, rest sourced from reference TRBV9 and TRBJ2-5, is DSGVTQTPKHLITATGQRVTLRCSPRSGDLSVYWYQQSLDQGLQFLIQYYNGEERAKGNILERFSAQQFPDLHSELNLSSLELGDSALYFCASSVVPGGPQETQYFGPGTRLLVL.

This clone occurred a few times. The rearrangement links TRBV24-1 to TRBJ1-4, with D hard to call. The CDR3 has 16 amino acids. Trimming took off 4 bases at V and 0 bases at J, with 11 bases between the two ends. Germline-derived CDR1 and CDR2 are KGHDR and SFDVKD. The CDR3 nucleotides read TGTGCCACCAGTGAAGGGAGTTCGGCAACTAATGAAAAACTGTTTTTT. It specifies CATSEGSSATNEKLFF.

The gene calls are TRBV10-1 and TRBJ2-3; TRBD2 matches at 8 bases. There are 18 residues in the CDR3. The germline V gene has CDR1 WNHNN and CDR2 SYGVQD (reference sequence). Trimming cost V 0 bases and J 5 bases; bases outside gene matches: 13. CDR3 in DNA: TGCGCCAGCAGTGAGTCGGTCCTGACCGGGAGGGCCGAAGATACGCAGTATTTT. Protein sequence: CASSESVLTGRAEDTQYF.

The chain employs TRBV30 and TRBJ2-2, with D tentatively TRBD1 (5 bases). The CDR3 is 14 amino acids. The V end lost 2 bases, the J end lost 5 bases, and 12 bases lay between the germline ends. From germline, CDR1 is GTSNPN and CDR2 SVGIG (reference sequence). CDR3 DNA: TGTGCCTGGAGTAGGCTACAGGCAACCGGGGAGCTGTTTTTT. It specifies CAWSRLQATGELFF.

The gene calls are TRBV21-1 and TRBJ2-6; no DNA check was done on the table's D call, TRBD2. TRBV21-1 counts as a pseudogene. The CDR3 has 16 amino acids. Here the CDR3 DNA reads TGTGCCAGCAGCAAAGAAGAGGGTAGAGGGGCCAACGTCCTGACTTTC. Its protein is CASSKEEGRGANVLTF.

This sequence joins TRBV5-4 and TRBJ2-5; 10 nucleotides match TRBD2. The trim removed 2 bases at V and 5 bases at J, leaving 6 bases unmatched. The CDR3 has 15 residues. Germline V CDR1 and CDR2: SGHNT, YYREEE (reference sequence). The CDR3 DNA is TGTGCCAGCAGCTTCTTAGCGGGAGGCGGTGAGACCCAGTACTTC. Translation gives CASSFLAGGGETQYF.

This clone has only one observation. The V call is TRBV11-3, the J call TRBJ1-2; 8 positions match TRBD1. Germline CDR1 and CDR2: SGHNT and YENEEA. With 4 bases clipped from V and 3 bases from J, the junction kept 7 bases outside the gene matches. CDR3 length: 15 amino acids. CDR3 DNA: TGTGCCAGCAGCTCATCGACAGGGGTCCACTATGGCTACACCTTC. This sequence encodes CASSSSTGVHYGYTF.

The sample holds one count of this clone. CDR3 region: CASSWSGRLQGDTQYF. The CDR3 nucleotides read TGTGCCAGCAGCTGGAGCGGGAGGCTTCAGGGAGATACGCAGTATTTT. This rearrangement joins TRBV7-2 to TRBJ2-3, with TRBD2 matching 9 bases. The V gene's germline CDR1 is SGHTA and CDR2 FQGNSA. Unmatched junction bases numbered 10, after V lost 4 bases and J lost 5 bases. The CDR3 has 16 amino acids.

The chain carries TRBV24-1 and TRBJ2-2; 8 bases match TRBD1. J gave up 2 bases and V 4 bases, and 8 bases lay outside the gene matches. The CDR3 is 17 residues long. Germline assignment: CDR1 KGHDR and CDR2 SFDVKD. This CDR3 reads CATSDPYGQGNTGELFF. CDR3 DNA: TGTGCCACCAGTGACCCATACGGACAGGGTAACACCGGGGAGCTGTTTTTT.

J is TRBJ1-1 and V is TRBV27; D may be TRBD1 (5 bases). The CDR3 contains 15 residues. Germline-derived CDR1 and CDR2 are MNHEY and SMNVEV (reference sequence). V dropped 5 bases and J dropped 3 bases, with 16 bases sitting between them. This CDR3 is CASSTLDNRDTEAFF. In DNA form, the CDR3 reads TGTGCCAGCAGTACCCTGGACAACCGGGACACTGAAGCTTTCTTT.